This passage covers 12 T cell receptor beta chains from one sample sequenced in a study of OX40 agonist ivuxolimab in advanced cancers. Profiled with immunoSEQ multiplex PCR; TCRdb holds only in-frame clones, not every one. The repertoire consists of tens of thousands of clones, with 80% to 90% occurring once and the leading ten covering 2% to 2.5%. The starting material was CD4+ or CD8+ T cells sorted from blood, obtained in a trial of the OX40 agonist ivuxolimab. The receptors were gathered from an adult with an advanced solid tumor such as melanoma, head and neck, liver or kidney cancer.

The V and J genes are TRBV4-2 and TRBJ2-7; possible D gene TRBD2, 5 bases. This CDR3 spans 14 amino acids. CDR1 and CDR2 (germline): LGHNA, YNFKEQ. The germline V and J ends were trimmed by 0 bases and 3 bases, with 9 bases remaining between them. CDR3 amino acids: CASSQESGDYEQYF. Here the CDR3 DNA reads TGTGCCAGCAGCCAAGAGAGCGGAGACTACGAGCAGTACTTC.

The V gene is TRBV10-2, the J gene TRBJ2-7; 7 bases are shared with TRBD1. This CDR3 spans 18 amino acids. Germline loops: CDR1 WSHSY, CDR2 SAAADI. The V segment lost 2 bases and the J segment 0 bases; nucleotides outside the gene matches: 13. DNA for the CDR3: TGCGCCAGCAGTGAGCCTAGCCCGGGACAGCTTATCTCCTACGAGCAGTACTTC. Its translation: CASSEPSPGQLISYEQYF.

This rearrangement joins TRBV19 to TRBJ2-5; D gene ambiguous. The CDR3 is made up of 14 amino acids. V lost 3 bases, J lost 2 bases, and 10 bases lay in between. CDR1 LNHDA and CDR2 SQIVND come from the germline V gene (reference sequence). CDR3 sequence: CASSIGRRQETQYF. In DNA, the CDR3 is TGTGCCAGTAGTATTGGGCGGAGACAAGAGACCCAGTACTTC.

As for this clone: The sample has other DNA sequences that encode this CDR3 too. The chain is built from TRBV7-3 and TRBJ1-1, with TRBD1 as a possible D gene (5 bases). Germline CDR1 and CDR2: SGHTA and FQGTGA. The CDR3 length is 14 residues. The V end lost 0 bases, the J end lost 1 base, and 6 bases lay between the germline ends. The CDR3 coding sequence is TGTGCCAGCAGCTTAACGGGGGGGAACACTGAAGCTTTCTTT. This codes for CASSLTGGNTEAFF.

V and J are TRBV19 and TRBJ2-1; TRBD2 aligns across 13 bases. The V gene's germline CDR1 is LNHDA and CDR2 SQIVND (reference sequence). The CDR3 is made up of 13 amino acids. Trimming took 6 bases from V and 9 from J; bases not matched to a gene: 2. The CDR3 reads CASRLAGGIEQFF. The DNA of the CDR3 is TGTGCCAGTAGACTAGCGGGGGGGATTGAGCAGTTCTTC.

The chain joins TRBV15 to TRBJ2-1, with D possibly being TRBD1 (7 bases). V lost 7 bases and J lost 4, with 20 bases in between. Per the germline V gene, CDR1 is LNHNV and CDR2 is YYDKDF (reference sequence). The CDR3 loop spans 16 amino acids. The CDR3 DNA is TGTGCCACCACCCAGGGGGGCGGGGTCCTTTACAATGAGCAGTTCTTC. Protein product: CATTQGGGVLYNEQFF.

V gene TRBV7-2 combines with J gene TRBJ1-1; no firm D call. CDR3 length equals 13 residues. Germline assignment: CDR1 SGHTA and CDR2 FQGNSA. V was clipped by 4 bases and J by 6 bases, with 12 bases between them. The CDR3 region is CASSYQPGAEAFF. CDR3 in DNA: TGTGCCAGCAGCTACCAGCCGGGCGCTGAAGCTTTCTTT.

A single count supports this clone. The chain links TRBV6-5 to TRBJ2-7; possible D gene TRBD1, 6 bases. This CDR3 has 14 amino acids. Germline values: CDR1 MNHEY, CDR2 SVGAGI. Trimming pared 4 bases from V and 6 bases from J, leaving 16 bases between. The CDR3 loop reads CASSSRGLASEQYF. The CDR3 nucleotides read TGTGCCAGCAGTTCCAGGGGTCTCGCATCCGAGCAGTACTTC.

The chain uses TRBV6-6 and TRBJ2-1; D assignment may be TRBD1 or TRBD2 (6 bases each). From germline, CDR1 is MNHNY and CDR2 SVGAGI (reference sequence). Trimming removed 7 bases from V and 0 bases from J, with 16 bases in between. This CDR3 is built from 16 residues. In DNA form, the CDR3 reads TGTGCCAGCATTGTCGTTCGGGGGCCCTCCTACAATGAGCAGTTCTTC. Residues: CASIVVRGPSYNEQFF.

This clone was counted only a few times. The J gene is TRBJ2-1, the V gene TRBV18, with 11 bases that match TRBD2. Germline assignment: CDR1 KGHSH and CDR2 LQKENI. Unmatched junction bases numbered 6, after V lost 1 base and J lost 4 bases. This CDR3 comprises 17 residues. CDR3 in DNA: TGTGCCAGCTCACCACAGCCTAGCGGGGGGACTTACAATGAGCAGTTCTTC. It yields the protein CASSPQPSGGTYNEQFF.

This clone was recorded once. The chain uses TRBV6-6 and TRBJ2-7, with D unresolved. Germline assignment: CDR1 MNHNY and CDR2 SVGAGI (reference sequence). Trimming removed 7 bases at V and 0 bases at J, with 10 bases between. CDR3 size: 13 residues. Here the CDR3 reads CASKLSSSYEQYF. The CDR3 bases are TGTGCCAGCAAATTAAGCTCCTCCTACGAGCAGTACTTC.

The chain couples TRBV28 to TRBJ2-2; TRBD1 or TRBD2 may be the D gene (7 bases each). Germline CDR1 is MDHEN and CDR2 is SYDVKM. Trimming left V 6 bases short and J 5 bases short, with 16 bases between. The CDR3 spans 15 residues. Here the CDR3 reads CASSSSRGGTGELFF. For the CDR3, the DNA is TGTGCCAGCAGCTCTTCCAGGGGGGGTACCGGGGAGCTGTTTTTT.